This T cell receptor beta chain appears in the sequencing data of a study of cytomegalovirus exposure and HLA in healthy donors. Both 60 Vbeta primers and 13 Jbeta primers went into the PCR. Sequencing was performed with immunoSEQ multiplex PCR; in TCRdb, only in-frame clones are kept and a portion is missing. Of 130,000 to 150,000 clones listed, roughly 80% are singletons. Germline CDR1 MGHDK, CDR2 SYGVNS. Losses at the gene ends were 2 bases for V and 2 bases for J; bases not matched to a gene: 9. CDR3 length equals 16 residues. Sequences were obtained from PBMCs. The TCR comes from a man aged 35-49 years in good health and CMV-seropositive. V and J are TRBV25-1 and TRBJ2-7; the match to TRBD2 covers 7 bases. The CDR3 loop reads CASSEKKAGRAYEQYF. Here the CDR3 DNA reads TGTGCCAGCAGTGAAAAGAAAGCGGGACGGGCCTACGAGCAGTACTTC.